The 15 T cell receptor beta chains below all came from one sample that was sequenced in a study of shared clonotypes between healthy human individuals. Sequencing was performed with immunoSEQ multiplex PCR; in TCRdb, only in-frame clones are kept and a portion is missing. The repertoire holds roughly 520,000 clones, with around 96% as singletons. Sequenced input: naive CD4+ T cells sorted from blood. Subset here: CD45RA+ positively selected. Receptor source: a woman aged 25-40 years in good health.

The J gene is TRBJ1-2, the V gene TRBV14, with TRBD1 as a possible D gene (5 bases). This CDR3 spans 14 amino acids. The V and J ends lost 2 bases and 6 bases respectively, with 13 bases between them. Germline assignment: CDR1 SGHDN and CDR2 FVKESK. The CDR3 coding sequence is TGTGCCAGCAGCCAAACTGGACACAAGCATGGCTACACCTTC. The encoded protein is CASSQTGHKHGYTF.

The V call is TRBV1, the J call TRBJ2-1; the table assigns TRBD2, which was not confirmed against the DNA. TRBV1 corresponds to a pseudogene. The CDR3 length is 16 residues. DNA of the CDR3: TGCACCAGCAGCCAAGACATAGTGATACTCTACAATGAGCAGTTCTTC. Amino acids: CTSSQDIVILYNEQFF.

As DNA, the CDR3 is TGTGCCAGCAGTTTATGGCTAGCGGGAGGCCTCGGGGAGCTGTTTTTT. Its translation: CASSLWLAGGLGELFF. The genes are TRBV28 and TRBJ2-2; 11 bases fit TRBD2. Germline CDR1 reads MDHEN; CDR2 reads SYDVKM. The CDR3 runs to 16 residues. J gave up 7 bases and V 0 bases, and 4 bases lay outside the gene matches.

The chain's CDR3 is CASSQKLGASGKNIQYF. In DNA, the CDR3 is TGTGCCAGCAGTCAAAAACTGGGAGCTAGCGGGAAAAACATTCAGTACTTC. J is TRBJ2-4 and V is TRBV14; 8 positions match TRBD2. The ends lost 6 bases at V and 4 bases at J; junction bases unmatched: 14. The length of the CDR3 is 17 residues. Germline CDR1 and CDR2: SGHDN and FVKESK.

V is TRBV4-1 and J is TRBJ2-3, with D perhaps matching TRBD1 or TRBD2 (6 bases each). Germline-derived CDR1 and CDR2 are MGHRA and YSYEKL. The CDR3 length is 19 residues. The germline V and J ends were trimmed by 4 bases and 5 bases, with 28 bases remaining between them. The CDR3 reads CASSPLGGGGGGRKDTQYF. In DNA, the CDR3 is TGCGCCAGCAGCCCGCTGGGGGGAGGTGGGGGCGGTAGAAAAGATACGCAGTATTTT.

The J gene is TRBJ2-7, the V gene TRBV7-9; D might be TRBD1 (7 bases). From germline, CDR1 is SEHNR and CDR2 FQNEAQ (reference sequence). This CDR3 is built from 16 residues. Trimming shortened V by 3 bases and J by 6 bases, and 21 bases separated the two germline ends. CDR3 coding DNA: TGTGCCAGCAGCTTCCTCGGGTGGGGGGACAGTGGCGAGCAGTACTTC. It specifies CASSFLGWGDSGEQYF.

The rearrangement joins TRBV28 to TRBJ2-1; no clear D. This CDR3 is built from 12 residues. Trimming cost V 8 bases and J 6 bases, with 11 bases left between them. The germline V gene has CDR1 MDHEN and CDR2 SYDVKM. CDR3 DNA: TGTGCCAGCTGCGAGCCCACCAATGAGCAGTTCTTC. Translating gives CASCEPTNEQFF.

This rearrangement joins TRBV4-1 to TRBJ2-5; 11 bases fit TRBD2. The closer fit of TRBJ2-7 to the DNA end suggests the J call may be wrong. CDR1 and CDR2 from the germline V gene are MGHRA and YSYEKL. The CDR3 is 16 residues long. The CDR3 loop reads CASSQGLAGTAYEQYF. In DNA form, the CDR3 reads TGCGCCAGCAGCCAAGGACTAGCGGGAACCGCCTACGAGCAGTACTTC.

The V call is TRBV7-9, the J call TRBJ2-6; 7 nucleotides match TRBD1. Germline V gene sequence: CDR1 SEHNR, CDR2 FQNEAQ (reference sequence). The CDR3 consists of 17 residues. The J segment lost 2 bases and the V segment lost 1 base, leaving 5 bases of the junction unmatched. For the CDR3, the DNA is TGTGCCAGCAGCTTAGGTCCCACAGGGGCTGGGGCCAACGTCCTGACTTTC. Protein: CASSLGPTGAGANVLTF.

The genes are TRBV6-1 and TRBJ2-7, with TRBD1 matching over 7 bases. The trim removed 6 bases at V and 0 bases at J, leaving 2 bases unmatched. Germline V gene data show CDR1 as MNHNS and CDR2 as SASEGT. The CDR3 is made up of 13 amino acids. CDR3: CASRGGDSYEQYF. DNA for the CDR3: TGTGCCAGCAGAGGGGGCGACTCCTACGAGCAGTACTTC.

The chain carries TRBV29-1 and TRBJ1-5; D is ambiguous. Germline CDR1 and CDR2: SQVTM and ANQGSEA. Deletions cut 5 bases from V and 4 bases from J, with 9 bases between. CDR3 length: 12 residues. CDR3 sequence reads: CSVKWGNQPQHF. DNA of the CDR3: TGCAGCGTTAAGTGGGGAAATCAGCCCCAGCATTTT.

J is TRBJ2-7 and V is TRBV5-1, with TRBD2 matching 7 bases. Looked up from germline, CDR1 is SGHRS and CDR2 is YFSETQ. V lost 0 bases and J lost 6; bases outside the gene matches: 9. The CDR3 is 15 amino acids. This CDR3 reads CASSLAGLGSLEQYF. The CDR3 DNA sequence: TGCGCCAGCAGCTTGGCCGGACTAGGGAGCCTCGAGCAGTACTTC.

In this sample, this clone turned up once. CDR3 amino acids: CASSFLPGTEYEQYF. The CDR3 coding sequence is TGTGCCAGCAGTTTCCTCCCCGGGACAGAGTACGAGCAGTACTTC. The rearrangement joins TRBV27 to TRBJ2-7; TRBD1 matches 7 bases. Germline V gene lookup returns CDR1 MNHEY and CDR2 SMNVEV (reference sequence). The CDR3 runs to 15 residues. V was clipped by 3 bases and J by 4 bases; unmatched bases: 9.

The rearrangement links TRBV28 to TRBJ2-7; weak D call: TRBD1 (5 bases). Trimming stripped 5 bases from V and 2 bases from J, with 10 bases between. CDR1 is MDHEN and CDR2 is SYDVKM in the germline V gene. This CDR3 has 13 amino acids. This CDR3 reads CASSTGPAYEQYF. In DNA form, the CDR3 reads TGTGCCAGCAGTACAGGTCCCGCCTACGAGCAGTACTTC.

The CDR3 region has the DNA TGTGCCAGCAGCTTGTTACCTTTCAACACTGAAGCTTTCTTT. Translating it yields CASSLLPFNTEAFF. This chain joins TRBV7-3 and TRBJ1-1, with D unclear. Germline loops: CDR1 SGHTA, CDR2 FQGTGA. The CDR3 is 14 residues long. V was shortened by 3 bases and J by 2 bases, with 10 bases between the two germline ends. Looking up the rest from reference TRBV7-3 and TRBJ1-1 gives the full variable domain: GAGVSQTPSNKVTEKGKYVELRCDPISGHTALYWYRQSLGQGPEFLIYFQGTGAADDSGLPNDRFFAVRPEGSVSTLKIQRTERGDSAVYLCASSLLPFNTEAFFGQGTRLTVV.